The sequence of this TCR beta chain was determined in a study of blood T cell repertoires in COVID-19. Study in general: The United States, Italy and Spain provided the acute and convalescent COVID-19 samples. The cDNA or gDNA used as material had been derived from T cells, B-cell-depleted T cells, or PBMCs.

CDR1 is LGHNT, CDR2 FRNRAP, per germline. The V end was cut by 1 base, the J end by 4 bases, with 22 bases between. CDR3 size: 19 residues. Data came from immunoSEQ multiplex PCR; TCRdb stores just in-frame clones and leaves some out. The sample holds roughly 80,000 clones; roughly 87% are singletons and the top ten take roughly 11%. This clonotype was sampled from a man aged 50-59 years with acute or convalescent COVID-19. Sequences were obtained from peripheral blood. V is TRBV12-5 and J is TRBJ2-2; weak D call: TRBD1 (5 bases). The CDR3 bases are TGTGCTAGTGGTTTGGGTTCAGACTTCAGGGTCTCCACCACCGGGGAGCTGTTTTTT. It is translated as CASGLGSDFRVSTTGELFF.